One and the same sample provided the 18 T cell receptor beta chains below, sequenced in a study of CD8 T cells in ankylosing spondylitis. A single record per CDR3 protein comes from TCRdb applying MiXCR to the 5' RACE reads. This sample has over 150,000 distinct CDR3 sequences; 10% to 15% occur once, and the top ten carry approximately 15%. Sequencing input: blood, either unsorted or a sorted T cell fraction (not recorded which). The source is a male donor with ankylosing spondylitis or in good health (not recorded which).

This clonotype was detected a few times. The rearrangement joins TRBV5-5 to TRBJ2-7; the match to TRBD1 covers 9 bases. The CDR3 consists of 15 residues. The V segment lost 4 bases and the J segment 3 bases; nucleotides outside the gene matches: 8. The germline V gene has CDR1 SGHKS and CDR2 YYEKEE (reference sequence). CDR3 sequence: CASSLDRGLFYEQYF. Here the CDR3 DNA reads TGTGCCAGCAGCCTGGACAGGGGTTTATTCTACGAGCAGTACTTC.

V usage is TRBV6-5 and J usage is TRBJ2-1; D gene uncertain. CDR1 is MNHEY, CDR2 SVGAGI, per germline. The CDR3 spans 16 residues. The V and J ends lost 0 bases and 5 bases respectively, with 14 bases between them. CDR3 sequence: CASSYSTTGLNNEQFF. DNA for the CDR3: TGTGCCAGCAGTTACTCGACGACTGGGCTCAACAATGAGCAGTTCTTC.

V is TRBV7-6 and J is TRBJ2-1, with TRBD2 matching over 8 bases. Looked up from germline, CDR1 is SGHVS and CDR2 is FNYEAQ. There are 15 residues in the CDR3. V lost 6 bases to trimming and J lost 4 bases; unmatched junction nucleotides: 8. The CDR3 sequence: CASSRPTSGYNEQFF. The CDR3 bases are TGTGCCAGCAGTCGACCCACTAGCGGTTACAATGAGCAGTTCTTC. The whole variable domain, filled in from reference TRBV7-6 and TRBJ2-1, reads GAGVSQSPRYKVTKRGQDVALRCDPISGHVSLYWYRQALGQGPEFLTYFNYEAQQDKSGLPNDRFSAERPEGSISTLTIQRTEQRDSAMYRCASSRPTSGYNEQFFGPGTRLTVL.

This clonotype turned up a few times. This chain links TRBV4-2 with TRBJ2-7; 9 positions match TRBD1. Germline V gene lookup returns CDR1 LGHNA and CDR2 YNFKEQ. J was trimmed by 3 bases and V by 2 bases; bases with no gene match: 17. The CDR3 consists of 19 residues. CDR3 sequence: CASSQTPLEQGAKYYEQYF. The CDR3 region has the DNA TGTGCCAGCAGCCAAACCCCCTTAGAACAGGGGGCGAAATACTACGAGCAGTACTTC.

The chain has TRBV6-2 or TRBV6-3 and TRBJ2-3; D is ambiguous. The CDR3 is 13 residues long. The germline gives CDR1 MNHEY, CDR2 SVGEGT. V was shortened by 4 bases and J by 6 bases, with 11 bases between the two germline ends. The CDR3 is CASSLLIGDTQYF. The CDR3 DNA sequence: TGTGCCAGCAGTTTGCTCATAGGGGATACGCAGTATTTT.

The chain combines TRBV6-1 with TRBJ1-1; D is possibly TRBD1 (5 bases). The CDR3 spans 15 residues. CDR1 MNHNS and CDR2 SASEGT come from the germline V gene. V was cut by 2 bases and J by 0 bases, with 10 bases left in between. The CDR3 region has the DNA TGTGCCAGCAGTGAATTGGGGGACTTGAACACTGAAGCTTTCTTT. It translates to CASSELGDLNTEAFF.

The rearrangement joins TRBV4-2 to TRBJ2-2, with TRBD1 as a possible D gene (5 bases). The V and J ends lost 0 bases and 7 bases respectively, with 15 bases between them. The CDR3 covers 16 residues. Germline V gene lookup returns CDR1 LGHNA and CDR2 YNFKEQ. CDR3 DNA sequence: TGTGCCAGCAGCCAAGATAGACAGACCACGGGCGGGGAGCTGTTTTTT. Translation: CASSQDRQTTGGELFF.

This rearrangement joins TRBV2 to TRBJ2-7, with D tentatively TRBD1 or TRBD2 (5 bases each). Germline V gene data show CDR1 as SNHLY and CDR2 as FYNNEI. The CDR3 runs to 14 residues. The ends were cut back, 8 bases at V and 1 base at J, with 15 bases in the middle. In nucleotides, the CDR3 is TGTGCCAGCGCTCCGGGACCGGGATCCTACGAGCAGTACTTC. It yields the protein CASAPGPGSYEQYF.

V is TRBV7-8 and J is TRBJ2-1; TRBD2 aligns across 10 bases. The ends lost 5 bases at V and 5 bases at J; junction bases unmatched: 9. The CDR3 consists of 16 residues. Germline CDR1 and CDR2: SGHVS and FQNEAQ. The DNA of the CDR3 is TGTGCCAGCAGCCACTACCCTAGCGGGAGCAACAATGAGCAGTTCTTC. Residues: CASSHYPSGSNNEQFF.

This clonotype has just a few counts. The chain uses TRBV6-1 and TRBJ2-1; TRBD1 matches 10 bases. Germline CDR1 MNHNS, CDR2 SASEGT. V trimming: 3 bases; J trimming: 12 bases; junction bases outside the gene matches: 14. CDR3 length equals 16 residues. This CDR3 is CASSDHPGTGDLGQFF. As DNA, the CDR3 is TGTGCCAGCAGTGACCACCCCGGGACAGGGGACTTGGGGCAGTTCTTC.

The chain couples TRBV12-3 or TRBV12-4 to TRBJ2-7; TRBD2 aligns across 9 bases. The junction had 6 bases not matched to a gene; V was cut back by 1 base and J by 5 bases. This CDR3 has 15 residues. CDR3 region: CASSLVGAGGDEQYF. CDR3 sequence (DNA): TGTGCCAGCAGTTTAGTTGGAGCGGGGGGCGACGAGCAGTACTTC.

V gene TRBV7-9 combines with J gene TRBJ2-2, with 8 bases matching TRBD1. The CDR3 spans 16 residues. J lost 2 bases, V lost 4 bases, and 6 bases had no gene match. The germline V gene has CDR1 SEHNR and CDR2 FQNEAQ (reference sequence). CDR3: CASSSRQGPNTGELFF. The CDR3 DNA reads TGTGCCAGCAGCTCGCGACAGGGGCCAAACACCGGGGAGCTGTTTTTT.

This chain connects TRBV9 to TRBJ2-7; 10 nucleotides line up with TRBD2. V dropped 4 bases and J dropped 3; count of bases not matched to a gene: 10. The CDR3 is 16 amino acids. Per the germline V gene, CDR1 is SGDLS and CDR2 is YYNGEE. The CDR3 region has the DNA TGTGCCAGCAGCTCTTCAAGCGGGAGGGCCATCTACGAGCAGTACTTC. Protein product: CASSSSSGRAIYEQYF.

The chain carries TRBV27 and TRBJ2-3; 9 bases fit TRBD1. Germline values: CDR1 MNHEY, CDR2 SMNVEV (reference sequence). Unmatched junction bases numbered 3, after V lost 3 bases and J lost 2 bases. The CDR3 length is 15 residues. The CDR3 protein is CASSFGQGFTDTQYF. In nucleotides, the CDR3 is TGTGCCAGCAGTTTCGGACAGGGGTTCACAGATACGCAGTATTTT.

In nucleotides, the CDR3 is TGTGCCATCAGCCCCCCCGGAGGAAGCGGGGGCCAACCCCGCTCCTACAATGAGCAGTTCTTC. This sequence encodes CAISPPGGSGGQPRSYNEQFF. J is TRBJ2-1 and V is TRBV10-3; 8 nucleotides line up with TRBD2. CDR1 is ENHRY and CDR2 is SYGVKD in the germline V gene. With V trimmed by 6 bases and J by 0 bases, 22 bases remained unmatched. The CDR3 consists of 21 residues.

This clonotype showed up many times. The V and J genes are TRBV6-4 and TRBJ2-3; TRBD2 is a possible D gene (6 bases). From germline, CDR1 is MRHNA and CDR2 SNTAGT. The CDR3 is made up of 13 amino acids. V lost 5 bases to trimming and J lost 0 bases, with 6 bases between them. CDR3 nucleotides: TGTGCCAGCAGTAGCGGGAGCACAGATACGCAGTATTTT. Translation gives CASSSGSTDTQYF.

CDR3 coding DNA: TGCGCCAGCAGTGATTCCAGGACCACAGATACGCAGTATTTT. Protein product: CASSDSRTTDTQYF. The chain employs TRBV10-1 and TRBJ2-3; D uncertain. V was trimmed by 3 bases and J by 2 bases, leaving 9 bases between them. The germline V gene encodes CDR1 WNHNN and CDR2 SYGVQD (reference sequence). The CDR3 covers 14 residues.

The J gene is TRBJ2-1, the V gene TRBV20-1; D is possibly TRBD2 (6 bases). The CDR3 consists of 14 residues. CDR1 is DFQATT and CDR2 is SNEGSKA in the germline V gene (reference sequence). Trimming left V 4 bases short and J 6 bases short, with 16 bases between. This CDR3 is CSATEWGVSNEQFF. In nucleotides, the CDR3 is TGCAGTGCTACAGAGTGGGGGGTTTCCAATGAGCAGTTCTTC.